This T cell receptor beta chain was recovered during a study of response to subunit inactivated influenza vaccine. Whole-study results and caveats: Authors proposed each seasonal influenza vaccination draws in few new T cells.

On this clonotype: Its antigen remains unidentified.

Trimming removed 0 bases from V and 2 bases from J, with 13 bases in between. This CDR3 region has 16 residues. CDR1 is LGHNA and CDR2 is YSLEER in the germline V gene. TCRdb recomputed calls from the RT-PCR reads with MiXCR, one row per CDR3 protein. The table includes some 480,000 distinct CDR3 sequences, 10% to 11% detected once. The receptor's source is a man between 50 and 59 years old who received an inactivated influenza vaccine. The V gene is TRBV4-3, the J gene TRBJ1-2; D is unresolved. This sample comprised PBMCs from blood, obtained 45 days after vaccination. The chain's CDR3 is CASSQDHGMENYGYTF. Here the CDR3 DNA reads TGCGCCAGCAGCCAAGATCACGGGATGGAGAACTATGGCTACACCTTC.